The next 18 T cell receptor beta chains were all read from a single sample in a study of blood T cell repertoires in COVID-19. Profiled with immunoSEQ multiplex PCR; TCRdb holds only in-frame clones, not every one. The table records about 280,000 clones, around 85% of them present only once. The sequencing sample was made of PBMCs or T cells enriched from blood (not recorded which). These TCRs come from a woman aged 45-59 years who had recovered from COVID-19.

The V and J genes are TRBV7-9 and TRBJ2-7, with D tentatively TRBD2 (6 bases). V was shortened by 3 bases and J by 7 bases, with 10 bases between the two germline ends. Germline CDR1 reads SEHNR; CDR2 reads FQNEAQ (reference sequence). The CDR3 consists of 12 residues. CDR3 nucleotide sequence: TGTGCCAGCAGCTTCGGAGGGAGTGAGCAGTACTTC. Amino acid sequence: CASSFGGSEQYF.

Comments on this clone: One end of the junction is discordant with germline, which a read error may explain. CDR3 amino acids: CASSLVGGSDNSPLHF. CDR3 DNA: TGCGCCAGCAGCTTGGTAGGGGGCTCCGATAATTCACCCCTCCACTTT. This rearrangement joins TRBV5-1 to TRBJ1-6, with 7 bases aligning to TRBD1. Looked up from germline, CDR1 is SGHRS and CDR2 is YFSETQ. The CDR3 loop spans 16 amino acids.

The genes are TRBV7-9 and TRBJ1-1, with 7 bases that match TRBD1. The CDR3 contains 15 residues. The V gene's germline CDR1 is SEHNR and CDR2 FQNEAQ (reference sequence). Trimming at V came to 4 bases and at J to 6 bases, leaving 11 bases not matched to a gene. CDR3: CASSSSLRGLPEAFF. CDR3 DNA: TGTGCCAGCAGCTCCTCGTTAAGGGGGCTCCCTGAAGCTTTCTTT.

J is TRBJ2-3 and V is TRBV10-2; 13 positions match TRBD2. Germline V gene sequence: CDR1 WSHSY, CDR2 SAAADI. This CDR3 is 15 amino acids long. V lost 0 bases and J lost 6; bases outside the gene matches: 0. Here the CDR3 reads CASSESTSGRDTQYF. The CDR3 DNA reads TGCGCCAGCAGTGAGTCGACTAGCGGGAGGGATACGCAGTATTTT.

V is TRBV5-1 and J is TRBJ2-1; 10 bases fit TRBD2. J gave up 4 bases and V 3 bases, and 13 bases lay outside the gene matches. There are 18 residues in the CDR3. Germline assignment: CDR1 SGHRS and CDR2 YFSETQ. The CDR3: CASSWDPIERGGYNEQFF. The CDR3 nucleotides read TGCGCCAGCAGCTGGGACCCCATCGAGCGGGGGGGTTACAATGAGCAGTTCTTC.

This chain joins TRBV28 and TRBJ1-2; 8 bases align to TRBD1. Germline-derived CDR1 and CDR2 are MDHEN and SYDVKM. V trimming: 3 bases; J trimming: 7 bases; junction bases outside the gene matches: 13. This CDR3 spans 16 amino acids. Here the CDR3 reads CASSLVGRTGSAGYTF. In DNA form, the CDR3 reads TGTGCCAGCAGTTTGGTAGGTAGGACAGGGAGTGCTGGCTACACCTTC.

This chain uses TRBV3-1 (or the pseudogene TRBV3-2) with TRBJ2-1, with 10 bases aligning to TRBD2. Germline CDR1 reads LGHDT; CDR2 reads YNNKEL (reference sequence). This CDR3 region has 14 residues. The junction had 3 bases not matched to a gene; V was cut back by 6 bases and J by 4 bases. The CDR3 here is CASSLAGVYNEQFF. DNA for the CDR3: TGTGCCAGCAGTCTAGCGGGGGTATACAATGAGCAGTTCTTC.

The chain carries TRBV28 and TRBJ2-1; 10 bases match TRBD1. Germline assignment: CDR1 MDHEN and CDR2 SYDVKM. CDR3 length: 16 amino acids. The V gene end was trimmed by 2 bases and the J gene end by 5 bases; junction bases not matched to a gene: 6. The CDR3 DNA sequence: TGTGCCAGCAGTTTAGCCGGGACAGGGGTAAACAATGAGCAGTTCTTC. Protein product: CASSLAGTGVNNEQFF.

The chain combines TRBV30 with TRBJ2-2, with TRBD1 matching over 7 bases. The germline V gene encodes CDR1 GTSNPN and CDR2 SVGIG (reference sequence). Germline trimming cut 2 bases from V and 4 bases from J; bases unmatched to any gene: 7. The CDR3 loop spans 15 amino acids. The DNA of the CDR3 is TGTGCCTGGAGTCTCGTTAGGGGGCCCACCGGGGAGCTGTTTTTT. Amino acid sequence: CAWSLVRGPTGELFF.

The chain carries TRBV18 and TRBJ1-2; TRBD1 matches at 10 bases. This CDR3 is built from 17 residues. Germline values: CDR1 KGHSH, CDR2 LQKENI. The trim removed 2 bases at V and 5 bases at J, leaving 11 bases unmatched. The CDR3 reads CASSPRTGGAFRYGYTF. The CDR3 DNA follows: TGTGCCAGCTCACCAAGGACAGGGGGAGCCTTCAGATATGGCTACACCTTC.

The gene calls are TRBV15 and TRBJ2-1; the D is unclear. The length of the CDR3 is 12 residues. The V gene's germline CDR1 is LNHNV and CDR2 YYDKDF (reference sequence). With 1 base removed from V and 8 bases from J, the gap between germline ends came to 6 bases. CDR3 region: CATSRVNDEQFF. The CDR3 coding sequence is TGTGCCACCAGCAGAGTCAATGATGAGCAGTTCTTC.

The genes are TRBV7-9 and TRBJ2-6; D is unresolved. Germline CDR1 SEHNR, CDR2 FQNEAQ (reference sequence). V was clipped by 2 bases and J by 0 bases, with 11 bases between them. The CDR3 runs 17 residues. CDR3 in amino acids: CASSLSAPSSGANVLTF. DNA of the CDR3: TGTGCCAGCAGCTTAAGCGCGCCCAGCTCTGGGGCCAACGTCCTGACTTTC.

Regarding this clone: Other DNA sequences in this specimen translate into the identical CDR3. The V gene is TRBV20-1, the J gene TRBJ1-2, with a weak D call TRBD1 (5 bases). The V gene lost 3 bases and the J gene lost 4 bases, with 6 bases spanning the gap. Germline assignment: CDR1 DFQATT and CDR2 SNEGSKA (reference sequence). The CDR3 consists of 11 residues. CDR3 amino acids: CSARGLYGYTF. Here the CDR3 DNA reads TGCAGTGCTAGGGGACTCTATGGCTACACCTTC.

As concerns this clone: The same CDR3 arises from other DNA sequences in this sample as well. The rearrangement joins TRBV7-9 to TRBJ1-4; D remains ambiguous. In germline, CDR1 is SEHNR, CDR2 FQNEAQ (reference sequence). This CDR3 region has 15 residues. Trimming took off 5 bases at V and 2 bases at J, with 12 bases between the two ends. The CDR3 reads CASSPEGATNEKLFF. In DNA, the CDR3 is TGTGCCAGCAGCCCCGAGGGAGCGACTAATGAAAAACTGTTTTTT.

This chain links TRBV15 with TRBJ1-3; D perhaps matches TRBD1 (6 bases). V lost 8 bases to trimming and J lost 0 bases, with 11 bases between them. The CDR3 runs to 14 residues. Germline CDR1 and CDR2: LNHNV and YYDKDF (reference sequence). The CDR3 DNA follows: TGTGCCACCGAAAAGGACAGCTCTGGAAACACCATATATTTT. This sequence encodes CATEKDSSGNTIYF.

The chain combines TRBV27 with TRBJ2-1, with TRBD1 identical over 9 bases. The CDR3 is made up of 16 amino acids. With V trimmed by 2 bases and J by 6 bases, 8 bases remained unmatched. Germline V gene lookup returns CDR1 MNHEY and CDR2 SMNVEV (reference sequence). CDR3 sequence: CASSLRRGTGLNEQFF. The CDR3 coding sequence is TGTGCCAGCAGTTTACGTCGCGGGACAGGGCTCAATGAGCAGTTCTTC.

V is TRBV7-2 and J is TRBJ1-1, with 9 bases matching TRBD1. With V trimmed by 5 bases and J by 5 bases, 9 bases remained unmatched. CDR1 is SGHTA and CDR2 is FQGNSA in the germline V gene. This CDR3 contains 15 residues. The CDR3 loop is CASSLNGQGRTEAFF. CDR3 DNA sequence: TGTGCCAGCAGCCTAAACGGACAGGGGAGAACTGAAGCTTTCTTT.

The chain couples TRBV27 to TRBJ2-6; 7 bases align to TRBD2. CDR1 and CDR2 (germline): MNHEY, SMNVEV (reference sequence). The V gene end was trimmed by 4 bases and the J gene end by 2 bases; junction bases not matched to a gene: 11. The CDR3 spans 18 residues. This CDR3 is CASSSLALGGTGANVLTF. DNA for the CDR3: TGTGCCAGCAGTTCCCTGGCCTTGGGGGGGACTGGGGCCAACGTCCTGACTTTC.